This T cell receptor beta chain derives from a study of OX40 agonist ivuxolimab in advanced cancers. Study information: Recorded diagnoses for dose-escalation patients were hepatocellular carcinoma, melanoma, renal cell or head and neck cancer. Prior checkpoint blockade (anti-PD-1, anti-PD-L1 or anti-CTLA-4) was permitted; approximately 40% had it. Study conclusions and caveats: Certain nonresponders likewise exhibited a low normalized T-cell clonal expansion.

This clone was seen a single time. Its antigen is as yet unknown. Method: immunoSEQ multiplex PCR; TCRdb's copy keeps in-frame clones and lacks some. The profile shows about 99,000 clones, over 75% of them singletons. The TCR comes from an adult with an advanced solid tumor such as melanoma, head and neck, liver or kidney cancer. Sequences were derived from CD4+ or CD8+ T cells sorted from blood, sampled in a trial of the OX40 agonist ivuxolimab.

The CDR3 DNA reads TGCAGCGTAGTAGCGACGGAGACCCAGTACTTC. Translation: CSVVATETQYF. This sequence joins TRBV29-1 and TRBJ2-5, with D possibly being TRBD2 (5 bases). V lost 6 bases and J 5 bases, leaving 10 bases between the germline ends. The CDR3 spans 11 residues. Germline loops: CDR1 SQVTM, CDR2 ANQGSEA.